This T cell receptor (beta chain) appears in the sequencing data of a study of T cells in Graves' hyperthyroidism and ophthalmopathy (dated by TCRdb to the late 2010s). Background on the whole study: Peripheral blood was collected at initial diagnosis, before any treatment. In addition, the study compared T-cell repertoires in thyroid tissue and in blood from about 6 Graves' hyperthyroidism patients. The paper describes TCR Vbeta CDR3 sequencing of around 130 peripheral blood samples, made up of 43 ophthalmopathy patients, around 78 hyperthyroidism patients and 17 progressor patients. To identify distinguishing TCR V-J signatures, a discovery cohort of roughly 100 patients was used, comprising some 45 with Graves' ophthalmopathy and around 60 with stable Graves' hyperthyroidism. The 90 to 100 discovery patients were randomly split 7:3 into training and test sets. Once sampling was done, hyperthyroidism patients were given methimazole at a starting dose of 30 mg daily, whereas ophthalmopathy patients were given high-dose intravenous methylprednisolone. Prospective prediction of ophthalmopathy was tested in an independent validation cohort of some 20 hyperthyroidism patients and some 17 patients who later progressed to ophthalmopathy. Broader findings and caveats from the paper: In cross-validation, a model built on a 13 V-J signature told ophthalmopathy apart from stable hyperthyroidism with 87.88% sensitivity and approximately 81% specificity, and in testing the same model reached 80%/75%. In validation, progression to ophthalmopathy was predicted by the model with 65% to 71% sensitivity and nearly 75% specificity, a median of around 5.9 months before onset. Sample size was not statistically predetermined, and blinding of investigators to group allocation was not performed. Blood samples also contained most of the expanded thyroid clonotypes (frequency above 0.001), which suggests that blood repertoires may reflect thyroid immune responses.

This clonotype was seen many times. It has no known antigen specificity. Nothing much larger sits one base from this clone, and base qualities are not available. Moderately to severely active disease, a Clinical Activity Score of at least 3, a NOSPECS grade of at least 4, and a duration under 3 months were present in ophthalmopathy patients. Any patient with an uncontrolled infection, another autoimmune disease, pregnancy or lactation was excluded. Diagnoses relied on clinical symptoms, serum thyroxine and TRAb, thyroid ultrasound and orbital computed tomography. PBMCs were isolated from about 10 ml of fresh peripheral blood by Ficoll-Paque density gradient centrifugation. Trizol reagent was used to extract total RNA, and RNA quality was then checked on an Agilent 2100 Bioanalyzer. Amplification of TCR beta CDR3 regions was carried out from RNA transcripts. A first-round RT-PCR of the TCR CDR3 used the HTBI primer set with the Qiagen OneStep RT-PCR kit. Libraries were constructed in a second round of multiplex PCR, after which size selection and purification were carried out. Libraries were sequenced paired-end with 100 bp reads on an Illumina HiSeq2000. Processing in the source paper ran as follows. SOAPnuke was used to process the raw data, with reads discarded if the reads contained adapters or uncalled bases, had a mean Phred below 15, or lacked an exact constant-primer or identifier match. COPE v1.2.5 was used to merge the high-quality paired reads, and each unique nucleotide sequence was defined as a clonotype. Clonotypes were aligned to IMGT TRBV, TRBD and TRBJ reference segments using MiTCR v1.1. Analysis was restricted to V-J combinations with a frequency above 0.0001, which covered just over 98% of repertoires. A TCS score was defined as the ratio between F50 (clonal expansion) and ExV (chaos), using BLOSUM62-based TCRdist between CDR3 peptides within each V-J. Welch's t-statistics and random forest reduced roughly 540 V-J features to 10 to 15, which were used in a naive Bayes classifier (R e1071). The public reads were reprocessed in TCRdb via fastp at Q25 and MiXCR, keeping in-frame beta chains. Rows merge per CDR3 protein into single entries with the most common DNA and genes. The V and J calls here are based on TCRdb, not the publication. The sample table lists hundreds of thousands of distinct CDR3 sequences, around 24% of them with a count of one. The leading ten clones occupy 11% of the sample.

Compared with germline, V lacks 3 bases and J lacks 5 bases; bases without a gene match: 9. Its CDR3 holds 15 amino acids, cysteine through phenylalanine. The only DNA kept is the CDR3, 45 bases in frame from the first base. Reading the germline V gene gives CDR1 MDHEN and CDR2 SYDVKM. Recombination linked TRBV28 to TRBJ1-1, with 7 junctional bases fitting TRBD1. Sequencing input: blood. This TCR was recovered from a woman aged 25 to 39 with Graves' ophthalmopathy. CDR3 loop: CASSFTGAGGTEAFF. Read as DNA, the sequence is TGTGCCAGCAGTTTTACAGGGGCAGGGGGAACTGAAGCTTTCTTT.